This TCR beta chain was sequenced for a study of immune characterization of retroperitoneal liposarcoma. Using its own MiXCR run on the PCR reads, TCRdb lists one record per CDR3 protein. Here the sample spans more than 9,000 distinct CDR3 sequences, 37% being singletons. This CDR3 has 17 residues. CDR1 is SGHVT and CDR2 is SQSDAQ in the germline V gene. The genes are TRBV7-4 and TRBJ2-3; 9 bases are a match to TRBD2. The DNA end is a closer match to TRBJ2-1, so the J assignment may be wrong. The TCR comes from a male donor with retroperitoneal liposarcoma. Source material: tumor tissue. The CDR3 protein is CASSLASPSGMRNEQFF. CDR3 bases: TGTGCCAGCAGCTTAGCATCTCCTAGCGGGATGCGTAATGAGCAGTTCTTC.